Sequencing of this T cell receptor beta chain was carried out in a study of blood T cell repertoires in COVID-19. Generated by immunoSEQ multiplex PCR, the TCRdb table keeps only in-frame clones and is missing some. The sample holds around 99,000 clones; 80% to 85% are singletons and the top ten take around 4.4%. V was clipped by 0 bases and J by 7 bases, with 12 bases between them. The germline V gene encodes CDR1 LGHDT and CDR2 YNNKEL (reference sequence). The CDR3 consists of 14 residues. This clone was seen a few times. The sequenced sample was peripheral blood. The TCR comes from a man in his 70s with acute or convalescent COVID-19. V and J are TRBV3-1 (or the pseudogene TRBV3-2) and TRBJ1-2; TRBD1 might be the D (6 bases). The CDR3 here is CASSQDRGAFGYTF. DNA for the CDR3: TGTGCCAGCAGCCAAGATCGGGGGGCTTTTGGCTACACCTTC.